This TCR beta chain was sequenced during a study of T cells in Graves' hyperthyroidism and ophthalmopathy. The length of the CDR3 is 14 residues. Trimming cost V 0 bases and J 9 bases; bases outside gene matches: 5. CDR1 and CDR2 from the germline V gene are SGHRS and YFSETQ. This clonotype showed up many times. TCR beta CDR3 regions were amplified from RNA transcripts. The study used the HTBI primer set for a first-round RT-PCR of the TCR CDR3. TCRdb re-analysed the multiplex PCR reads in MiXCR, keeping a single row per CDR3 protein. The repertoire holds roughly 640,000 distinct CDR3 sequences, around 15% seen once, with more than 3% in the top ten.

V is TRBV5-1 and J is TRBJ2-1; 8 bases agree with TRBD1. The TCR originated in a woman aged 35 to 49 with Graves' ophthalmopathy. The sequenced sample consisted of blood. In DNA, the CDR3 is TGCGCCAGCAGCTTGGGTGGCCAGGGGGCTGAGCAGTTCTTC. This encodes CASSLGGQGAEQFF.